This T cell receptor (beta chain) was observed in a study of cytomegalovirus exposure and HLA in healthy donors. Whole-study results and caveats: At a 0.05 false discovery rate, a later analysis found 18,000 or so TCR beta sequences to be associated with HLA alleles. Later on, an analysis found that several of the most significant clusters appeared to be linked to common viral pathogens, which included parvovirus B19.

In regard to this clone: Its specificity is not known. This specimen includes other DNA sequences encoding the same CDR3.

Healthy people donating bone marrow made up the donors. Primers: 60 Vbeta forward and 13 Jbeta reverse. Per the original data handling: A later analysis counted around 74 million unique TCR beta chains, 10 million to 12 million shared. The protocol was immunoSEQ multiplex PCR, while the TCRdb copy is restricted to in-frame clones and leaves out a portion. The DNA was the basis for D and trimming; V, J and clone size are from that table. This table holds 150,000 to 180,000 clones, roughly 83% found once. Trimming at V came to 3 bases and at J to 2 bases, leaving 7 bases not matched to a gene. There are 16 residues in the CDR3. The germline V gene encodes CDR1 KGHSH and CDR2 LQKENI.

The chain employs TRBV18 and TRBJ1-5, with TRBD1 matching over 7 bases. The sequence came from a man aged 30 to 39 in good health and CMV-seropositive. The sequenced sample was PBMCs. The CDR3 here is CASSPPNRGGNQPQHF. The CDR3 nucleotides are TGTGCCAGCTCACCCCCGAACAGGGGTGGCAATCAGCCCCAGCATTTT.